By sample share, the clone carrying this T cell receptor (beta chain) is medium-sized (0.01 to 0.1%). Its target is unknown. TCRdb re-analysed the reads in MiXCR, keeping a single row per CDR3 protein. The table shows thousands of distinct CDR3 sequences, with less than 20% occurring only once. The sample is drawn from a study of liver allograft versus peripheral blood T cells. The wider study: Graft-liver T cell receptor repertoires were compared against recipient peripheral blood repertoires. Findings and caveats of the study: Liver allograft and peripheral blood T cell receptor repertoires reportedly differed.

Deletions cut 3 bases from V and 5 bases from J, with 14 bases between. CDR3 length: 14 residues. Germline CDR1 KGHSH, CDR2 LQKENI. The chain links TRBV18 to TRBJ2-7; perhaps TRBD2 as D (7 bases). This TCR was sampled from a human patient who had a liver transplant. The graft donor may have contributed some T cells. The CDR3 loop reads CASSPASGGNEQYF. The CDR3, as DNA: TGTGCCAGCTCACCCGCGTCGGGGGGCAACGAGCAGTACTTC.